These 30 T cell receptor beta chains came from one sample sequenced in a study of T cells after yellow fever vaccination. TCRdb itself ran the 5' RACE reads through MiXCR, one entry per CDR3 protein. Of approximately 550,000 distinct CDR3 sequences detected, under 25% appear once; the ten largest clones hold roughly 13%. Specimen: PBMCs, collected 15 days after the yellow fever booster vaccination. These receptors were obtained from a man aged 25 to 40 who received the YFV17D yellow fever vaccine.

V is TRBV7-2 and J is TRBJ2-5, with TRBD1 matching over 7 bases. The germline V gene encodes CDR1 SGHTA and CDR2 FQGNSA. The CDR3 consists of 13 residues. The V gene end was trimmed by 5 bases and the J gene end by 4 bases; junction bases not matched to a gene: 4. The CDR3 DNA reads TGTGCCAGCAGCCCCAGGACAGGAGAGACCCAGTACTTC. This codes for CASSPRTGETQYF.

This clonotype occurred a few times. The chain links TRBV20-1 to TRBJ2-1; 11 nucleotides match TRBD1. Germline V CDR1 and CDR2: DFQATT, SNEGSKA (reference sequence). This CDR3 comprises 16 residues. V was pared by 4 bases and J by 7 bases, with 12 bases of the junction left unmatched. This CDR3 is CSAIVIRTGGLNEQFF. For the CDR3, the DNA is TGCAGTGCTATAGTAATTAGGACAGGGGGCTTGAATGAGCAGTTCTTC.

The chain carries TRBV12-3 or TRBV12-4 and TRBJ2-5, with 10 bases fitting TRBD1. CDR3 length equals 17 residues. V lost 2 bases to trimming and J lost 1 base; unmatched junction nucleotides: 7. In DNA form, the CDR3 reads TGTGCCAGCAGTTTAAGTCTTTGGGACAGGGGCCAAGAGACCCAGTACTTC. Translation gives CASSLSLWDRGQETQYF.

The chain joins TRBV23-1 to TRBJ2-5, with a tentative D call TRBD2 (6 bases). TRBV23-1 is recorded as an ORF, its role being uncertain. The CDR3 is made up of 18 amino acids. Trimming cost V 3 bases and J 1 base, with 21 bases left between them. The chain's CDR3 is CASSQRNPPFGGQETQYF. DNA of the CDR3: TGCGCCAGCAGTCAGCGGAACCCGCCGTTCGGGGGCCAAGAGACCCAGTACTTC.

The chain employs TRBV15 and TRBJ2-1; either TRBD1 or TRBD2 may supply D (5 bases each). The V gene lost 5 bases and the J gene lost 8 bases, with 22 bases spanning the gap. The CDR3 covers 16 residues. Germline lookup yields CDR1 LNHNV and CDR2 YYDKDF (reference sequence). CDR3 sequence: CATSPRGVSSNDEQFF. The CDR3 region has the DNA TGTGCCACCAGCCCGCGAGGGGTCTCTAGCAACGATGAGCAGTTCTTC.

The gene calls are TRBV2 and TRBJ2-7; 7 bases agree with TRBD2. There are 13 residues in the CDR3. V dropped 8 bases and J dropped 5; count of bases not matched to a gene: 9. CDR1 is SNHLY, CDR2 FYNNEI, per germline. The CDR3 sequence: CASWEGGRNEQYF. The CDR3, as DNA: TGTGCCAGCTGGGAGGGAGGAAGGAACGAGCAGTACTTC.

This clonotype was detected only a few times. The chain recombines TRBV6-1 with TRBJ1-4; D is perhaps TRBD1 (5 bases). V was pared by 6 bases and J by 0 bases, with 11 bases between. Germline lookup yields CDR1 MNHNS and CDR2 SASEGT. The CDR3 has 15 amino acids. DNA for the CDR3: TGTGCCAGCAGGCACCGGGGGGCAACTAATGAAAAACTGTTTTTT. Translated: CASRHRGATNEKLFF.

The CDR3 DNA reads TGTGCCAGCAGCCAATTTGGTTTGGAGACCCAGTACTTC. Translating it yields CASSQFGLETQYF. The chain joins TRBV14 to TRBJ2-5; D uncertain. CDR1 and CDR2 (germline): SGHDN, FVKESK. The CDR3 has 13 residues. Trimming removed 2 bases at V and 5 bases at J, with 9 bases between.

A few counts support this clonotype. The CDR3 here is CASSFRGPGDNEQFF. The CDR3 DNA sequence: TGTGCCAGCAGCTTCCGGGGTCCAGGAGACAATGAGCAGTTCTTC. The V gene is TRBV7-2, the J gene TRBJ2-1, with D possibly matching TRBD2 (5 bases). Germline assignment: CDR1 SGHTA and CDR2 FQGNSA. V gave up 3 bases and J gave up 5 bases, with 14 bases separating them. There are 15 residues in the CDR3.

V and J are TRBV7-3 and TRBJ2-4; a weak D match, TRBD2 (6 bases). Between the trimmed V and J ends, which lost 2 bases and 1 base, there was a span of 12 bases. The V gene's germline CDR1 is SGHTA and CDR2 FQGTGA. The CDR3 is 16 amino acids. The chain's CDR3 is CASSLVGRRAKNIQYF. CDR3 sequence (DNA): TGTGCCAGCAGCTTAGTAGGGAGGAGGGCCAAAAACATTCAGTACTTC. Supplemented by reference TRBV7-3 and TRBJ2-4, the full variable domain reads GAGVSQTPSNKVTEKGKYVELRCDPISGHTALYWYRQSLGQGPEFLIYFQGTGAADDSGLPNDRFFAVRPEGSVSTLKIQRTERGDSAVYLCASSLVGRRAKNIQYFGAGTRLSVL.

This clonotype turned up a few times. The V gene is TRBV14, the J gene TRBJ2-1, with D possibly TRBD1 on 5 matching bases. The CDR3 is 15 amino acids. Germline V gene sequence: CDR1 SGHDN, CDR2 FVKESK. Trimming pared 0 bases from V and 8 bases from J, leaving 14 bases between. The CDR3 sequence is CASSQDEGAKDEQFF. CDR3 DNA sequence: TGTGCCAGCAGCCAAGATGAAGGGGCCAAGGATGAGCAGTTCTTC.

This chain uses TRBV29-1 with TRBJ2-2; no clear D gene. The CDR3 covers 15 residues. The V end lost 6 bases, the J end lost 4 bases, and 18 bases lay between the germline ends. The germline gives CDR1 SQVTM, CDR2 ANQGSEA. CDR3 nucleotide sequence: TGCAGCGTCCCTATTCTGACTGGACCCACCGGGGAGCTGTTTTTT. Protein: CSVPILTGPTGELFF.

The CDR3 DNA sequence: TGTGCCAGCAGCCAAGATGAAGCGGGAGGTTACGGGGAGCTGTTTTTT. As protein: CASSQDEAGGYGELFF. The rearrangement uses TRBV4-2 and TRBJ2-2; 9 nucleotides line up with TRBD2. The CDR3 consists of 16 residues. J gave up 7 bases and V 0 bases, and 6 bases lay outside the gene matches. Germline CDR1 is LGHNA and CDR2 is YNFKEQ.

The chain couples TRBV5-1 to TRBJ2-5; D remains ambiguous. CDR3 size: 15 residues. Trimming left V 5 bases short and J 2 bases short, with 16 bases between. Germline V gene lookup returns CDR1 SGHRS and CDR2 YFSETQ. The chain's CDR3 is CASRSVNGLQETQYF. CDR3 coding DNA: TGCGCCAGCAGATCGGTCAACGGCCTACAAGAGACCCAGTACTTC.

This clonotype appeared many times. This chain uses TRBV20-1 with TRBJ2-3, with unresolved D. Trimming removed 2 bases at V and 3 bases at J, with 12 bases between. The CDR3 is 14 amino acids. Germline CDR1 DFQATT, CDR2 SNEGSKA (reference sequence). The CDR3 loop reads CSARWIYGTDTQYF. DNA for the CDR3: TGCAGTGCTAGATGGATATACGGGACAGATACGCAGTATTTT.

There are many counts of this clonotype. This CDR3 reads CAISESVGEVPYF. The CDR3 region has the DNA TGTGCCATCAGTGAGTCGGTGGGGGAGGTGCCGTATTTT. The gene calls are TRBV10-3 and TRBJ2-3; possible D gene TRBD2, 6 bases. The CDR3 runs 13 residues. V dropped 0 bases and J dropped 14 bases, with 15 bases sitting between them. Germline assignment: CDR1 ENHRY and CDR2 SYGVKD.

In this sample, this clonotype turned up a few times. The V and J genes are TRBV11-2 and TRBJ2-7, with TRBD1 matching 7 bases. Losses at the gene ends were 4 bases for V and 2 bases for J; bases not matched to a gene: 2. Germline assignment: CDR1 SGHAT and CDR2 FQNNGV. This CDR3 has 13 amino acids. CDR3 bases: TGTGCCAGCAGCTACAGGGGCCCCTACGAGCAGTACTTC. Encoded protein: CASSYRGPYEQYF. Supplemented by reference TRBV11-2 and TRBJ2-7, the full variable domain reads EAGVAQSPRYKIIEKRQSVAFWCNPISGHATLYWYQQILGQGPKLLIQFQNNGVVDDSQLPKDRFSAERLKGVDSTLKIQPAKLEDSAVYLCASSYRGPYEQYFGPGTRLTVT.

The gene calls are TRBV28 and TRBJ2-5, with 8 bases matching TRBD2. There are 15 residues in the CDR3. From germline, CDR1 is MDHEN and CDR2 SYDVKM. Losses at the gene ends were 5 bases for V and 6 bases for J; bases not matched to a gene: 11. CDR3 DNA sequence: TGTGCCAGCAGTCCCCTCGGGGGGGGCATACAGACCCAGTACTTC. This translates into CASSPLGGGIQTQYF. The whole variable domain, remainder taken from reference TRBV28 and TRBJ2-5, is DVKVTQSSRYLVKRTGEKVFLECVQDMDHENMFWYRQDPGLGLRLIYFSYDVKMKEKGDIPEGYSVSREKKERFSLILESASTNQTSMYLCASSPLGGGIQTQYFGPGTRLLVL.

Comments on this clonotype: This may be a read error, as it is one base from a much larger clone. This chain joins TRBV11-2 and TRBJ1-1, with a possible D match to TRBD1 (5 bases). Germline CDR1 reads SGHAT; CDR2 reads FQNNGV. The CDR3 runs to 12 residues. CDR3 residues: CTSSLGRAEAFF. The DNA of the CDR3 is TGTACCAGCAGCTTAGGCAGGGCCGAAGCTTTCTTT.

The chain couples TRBV28 to TRBJ2-7; 7 nucleotides align to TRBD1. J was trimmed by 7 bases and V by 5 bases; bases with no gene match: 14. This CDR3 has 15 residues. Germline V gives CDR1 MDHEN, CDR2 SYDVKM. CDR3 sequence reads: CASSPLGQVTGEQYF. The CDR3 bases are TGTGCCAGCAGTCCTCTCGGACAGGTAACAGGGGAGCAGTACTTC.

V usage is TRBV5-1 and J usage is TRBJ2-1, with D possibly TRBD1 on 5 matching bases. Germline V CDR1 and CDR2: SGHRS, YFSETQ. CDR3 length: 14 amino acids. V gave up 1 base and J gave up 4 bases, with 9 bases separating them. The CDR3 nucleotides are TGCGCCAGCAGCTTGTCACAGGTATACAATGAGCAGTTCTTC. Protein sequence: CASSLSQVYNEQFF. Combining the CDR3 with reference TRBV5-1 and TRBJ2-1 gives the whole variable domain KAGVTQTPRYLIKTRGQQVTLSCSPISGHRSVSWYQQTPGQGLQFLFEYFSETQRNKGNFPGRFSGRQFSNSRSEMNVSTLELGDSALYLCASSLSQVYNEQFFGPGTRLTVL.

The CDR3 DNA sequence: TGTGCCAGCAGCTTCTATGGTTCCCACAATGGCTACACCTTC. Its translation: CASSFYGSHNGYTF. The chain is built from TRBV7-9 and TRBJ1-2; D ambiguous. Trimming removed 3 bases from V and 6 bases from J, with 14 bases in between. There are 14 residues in the CDR3. CDR1 and CDR2 from the germline V gene are SEHNR and FQNEAQ (reference sequence).

This clonotype has only a few counts. The V and J genes are TRBV5-1 and TRBJ2-6; D ambiguous. V shed 5 bases and J shed 2 bases, with 8 bases lying between them. The CDR3 runs to 14 residues. From germline, CDR1 is SGHRS and CDR2 YFSETQ. The chain's CDR3 is CASRSETGANVLTF. The CDR3 region has the DNA TGCGCCAGCAGGAGTGAAACTGGGGCCAACGTCCTGACTTTC.

This chain connects TRBV7-2 to TRBJ2-1; D remains ambiguous. The ends were cut back, 5 bases at V and 5 bases at J, with 13 bases in the middle. This CDR3 region has 14 residues. Germline V gene sequence: CDR1 SGHTA, CDR2 FQGNSA. The CDR3: CASSPRVGNNEQFF. In nucleotides, the CDR3 is TGTGCCAGCAGCCCGAGAGTGGGGAACAATGAGCAGTTCTTC.

The rearrangement uses TRBV20-1 and TRBJ2-7, with 8 bases fitting TRBD2. V shed 6 bases, J shed 3 bases, and the junction held 16 bases outside the gene matches. Germline V gene sequence: CDR1 DFQATT, CDR2 SNEGSKA (reference sequence). The CDR3 has 16 amino acids. CDR3 region: CSARGEGTSGVYEQYF. The CDR3 DNA sequence: TGCAGTGCGCGGGGAGAGGGAACTAGCGGAGTCTACGAGCAGTACTTC.

This clonotype has a handful of counts. This sequence joins TRBV20-1 and TRBJ2-5; D is undetermined. CDR3 length: 15 amino acids. V lost 0 bases, J lost 1 base, and 12 bases lay in between. CDR1 is DFQATT, CDR2 SNEGSKA, per germline (reference sequence). For the CDR3, the DNA is TGCAGTGCTAGAGATATTCGACAAAGCCAAGAGACCCAGTACTTC. Its protein is CSARDIRQSQETQYF.

The rearrangement uses TRBV18 and TRBJ2-2; D gene uncertain. Trimming took 2 bases from V and 5 from J, leaving 15 bases between them. CDR1 and CDR2 (germline): KGHSH, LQKENI. The CDR3 loop spans 16 amino acids. The CDR3 region has the DNA TGTGCCAGCTCACCAAAGATTCTCAAGGCTACCGGGGAGCTGTTTTTT. It encodes CASSPKILKATGELFF.

This clonotype was recorded a few times. The rearrangement joins TRBV7-9 to TRBJ2-3; D might be TRBD2 (5 bases). Germline V lookup: CDR1 SEHNR, CDR2 FQNEAQ (reference sequence). This CDR3 is 15 amino acids long. V was cut by 5 bases and J by 1 base, with 13 bases left in between. Here the CDR3 DNA reads TGTGCCAGCAGCCACGGGGTGGGCGGCACAGATACGCAGTATTTT. Amino acid sequence: CASSHGVGGTDTQYF. Together with reference TRBV7-9 and TRBJ2-3, the CDR3 gives the full variable domain: DTGVSQNPRHKITKRGQNVTFRCDPISEHNRLYWYRQTLGQGPEFLTYFQNEAQLEKSRLLSDRFSAERPKGSFSTLEIQRTEQGDSAMYLCASSHGVGGTDTQYFGPGTRLTVL.

The rearrangement uses TRBV3-1 and TRBJ2-7, with 11 positions matching TRBD2. Germline CDR1 is LGHDT and CDR2 is YNNKEL (reference sequence). The CDR3 consists of 15 residues. J lost 1 base, V lost 5 bases, and 4 bases had no gene match. DNA for the CDR3: TGTGCCAGCAGCAAGGGACTAGCGGTTTCCTACGAGCAGTACTTC. Encoded protein: CASSKGLAVSYEQYF.

The chain recombines TRBV4-3 with TRBJ2-1, with a weak D call TRBD2 (5 bases). Germline loops: CDR1 LGHNA, CDR2 YSLEER. V was trimmed by 5 bases and J by 3 bases, leaving 14 bases between them. This CDR3 comprises 15 residues. This CDR3 reads CASSFTRSYYNEQFF. For the CDR3, the DNA is TGCGCCAGCAGCTTTACTAGGTCTTACTACAATGAGCAGTTCTTC.